This TCR beta chain was captured in a study of T cell changes during pregnancy in multiple sclerosis. CDR3 size: 15 residues. The V gene's germline CDR1 is WNHNN and CDR2 SYGVQD (reference sequence). The V end lost 3 bases, the J end lost 0 bases, and 11 bases lay between the germline ends. The protocol was immunoSEQ multiplex PCR, while the TCRdb copy is restricted to in-frame clones and leaves out a portion. The sample yields around 64,000 clones, roughly 92% seen once. The chain combines TRBV10-1 with TRBJ2-5; possible D gene TRBD1, 6 bases. The clonotype comes from a female donor with multiple sclerosis, enrolled in a pregnancy study. The material sequenced was CD8+ T cells from peripheral blood mononuclear cells, taken in the third trimester of pregnancy. The CDR3 sequence: CASSDRWTDQETQYF. CDR3 DNA sequence: TGCGCCAGCAGTGATAGGTGGACAGACCAAGAGACCCAGTACTTC.